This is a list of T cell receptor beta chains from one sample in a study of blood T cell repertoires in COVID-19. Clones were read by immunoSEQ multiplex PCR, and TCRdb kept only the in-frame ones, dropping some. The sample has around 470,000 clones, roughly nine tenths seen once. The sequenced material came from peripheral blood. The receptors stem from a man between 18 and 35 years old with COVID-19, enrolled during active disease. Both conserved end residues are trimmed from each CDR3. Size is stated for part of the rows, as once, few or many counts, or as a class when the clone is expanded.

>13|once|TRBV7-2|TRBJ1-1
ASSLGGFENTEAF
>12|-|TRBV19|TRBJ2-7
ASSIRGKDYEQY
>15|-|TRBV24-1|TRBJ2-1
ATSDASTGNSYNEQF
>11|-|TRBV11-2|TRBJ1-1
ASSLHRNTEAF
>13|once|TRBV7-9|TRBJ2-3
ASSFSRHPTDTQY
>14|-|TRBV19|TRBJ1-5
ASRLSGTGVNQPQH
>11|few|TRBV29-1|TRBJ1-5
SVGAGGYQPQH
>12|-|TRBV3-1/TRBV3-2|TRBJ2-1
ASSHLGTSSEQF
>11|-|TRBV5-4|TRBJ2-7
ASSLVPGDEQY
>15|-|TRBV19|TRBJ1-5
ASSIMGQSYSNQPQH
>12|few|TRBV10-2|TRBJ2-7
ASRLAGARGEQY
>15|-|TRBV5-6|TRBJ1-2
ASSSGRGTSKRDGYT
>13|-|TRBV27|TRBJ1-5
ASSSGTGSNQPQH
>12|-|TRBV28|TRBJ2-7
ASSSGTGIYEQY
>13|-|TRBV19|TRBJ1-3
ASTPRPGLSVTIY
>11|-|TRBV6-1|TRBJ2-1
ASSDPPGNEQF
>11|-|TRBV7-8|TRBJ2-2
ASRPGSAGELF
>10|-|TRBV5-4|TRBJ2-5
ASSFSFETQY
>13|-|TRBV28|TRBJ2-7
ASSLGGTGGYEQY
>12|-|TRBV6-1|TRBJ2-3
ASSEAWGSYTQY
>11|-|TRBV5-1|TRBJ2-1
ASSFQGHNEQF
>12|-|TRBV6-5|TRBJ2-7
ASRGRGLTYEQY